The rows below give T cell receptor beta chains drawn from one sample of a study of STAT5B mutations in CD4+ large granular lymphocyte leukemia. Profiled with immunoSEQ multiplex PCR; TCRdb holds only in-frame clones, not every one. In the table there are under 40,000 clones, 78% of which are singletons. The material sequenced was CD4+ T cells from blood buffy coats. The source is a human donor in good health. Each CDR3 is given with its conserved first and last residue. The order of the fields is D gene, J gene, clone size, V gene, CDR3 DNA, CDR3 protein. The D gene is left open where the match is weak. Clone size is not always given. Where it is, it says once, few, many or a class for expanded clones.

-,TRBJ1-4,once,TRBV7-9,TGTGCCAGCAGCTTCGAGGGGGAAAAACTGTTTTTT,CASSFEGEKLFF
-,TRBJ2-3,-,TRBV6-4,TGTGCCAGCAGTGACGGGGACAACACAGATACGCAGTATTTT,CASSDGDNTDTQYF
TRBD1,TRBJ1-1,-,TRBV29-1,TGCAGCGTTCACAGGGGGTTGAACACTGAAGCTTTCTTT,CSVHRGLNTEAFF
-,TRBJ1-2,-,TRBV7-2,TGTGCCAGCAGCTTAAACAGGGTGGACGGCTACACCTTC,CASSLNRVDGYTF
-,TRBJ2-7,-,TRBV21-1,TGTGCCAGCAGCAGGTGGGGGGACTCCAGCCTCTACGAGCAGTACTTC,CASSRWGDSSLYEQYF
TRBD1,TRBJ1-3,-,TRBV6-1,TGTGCCAGCATGGGACAGTTCTCTGGAAACACCATATATTTT,CASMGQFSGNTIYF
TRBD1,TRBJ2-7,-,TRBV18,TGTGCCAGCTCGCCAGACGGGACAGGGCGCGAGCAGTACTTC,CASSPDGTGREQYF
TRBD1,TRBJ2-1,-,TRBV27,TGTGCCAGCAGTTTATCGTCAAGGGGGGACAGGGGAAATGAGCAGTTCTTC,CASSLSSRGDRGNEQFF
TRBD1,TRBJ1-2,-,TRBV7-9,TGTGCCAGCAGCTTTCTAGACAGGGTGGCAGGTGATGGCTACACCTTC,CASSFLDRVAGDGYTF
-,TRBJ2-3,-,TRBV9,TGTGCCAGCAGCGTCGGACAGAGCACAGATACGCAGTATTTT,CASSVGQSTDTQYF
-,TRBJ2-5,-,TRBV18,TGTGCCAGCTCACCGAACCAAGAGACCCAGTACTTC,CASSPNQETQYF
-,TRBJ2-2,-,TRBV23-1,TGCGCCAGCAGTCACAGGACAGAGAACACCGGGGAGCTGTTTTTT,CASSHRTENTGELFF
-,TRBJ2-1,-,TRBV7-9,TGTGCCAGCAGCTTAAGAGAAAACTCCTACAATGAGCAGTTCTTC,CASSLRENSYNEQFF
-,TRBJ1-1,-,TRBV6-1,TGTGCCAGCAGTGAAGCGTCCAGGGCAACTGAAGCTTTCTTT,CASSEASRATEAFF
-,TRBJ1-3,-,TRBV7-8,TGTGCCAGCAGCTTATATTTTGTCTCTGGAAACACCATATATTTT,CASSLYFVSGNTIYF
-,TRBJ2-7,-,TRBV5-1,TGCGCCAGCAGCTTTACAGGGCCCTACGAGCAGTACTTC,CASSFTGPYEQYF
TRBD2,TRBJ2-3,-,TRBV4-1,TGCGCCAGCAGCCCCCTGGGACTAGCGGGCAATACGCAGTATTTT,CASSPLGLAGNTQYF
-,TRBJ1-2,-,TRBV6-5,TGTGCCAGCAGTCCAACATCCGACTATGGCTACACCTTC,CASSPTSDYGYTF
-,TRBJ1-2,-,TRBV6-5,TGTGCCAGCAGTTACGTGGGGGCCATAAGCTATGGCTACACCTTC,CASSYVGAISYGYTF
-,TRBJ2-5,once,TRBV5-5,TGTGCCAGCAGCTTGGTTTGGGGAATAGAGACCCAGTACTTC,CASSLVWGIETQYF
-,TRBJ1-4,-,TRBV18,TGTGCCAGCTCACCTACAAGGGCAGACCGGGAAAAACTGTTTTTT,CASSPTRADREKLFF
-,TRBJ2-7,-,TRBV7-2,TGTGCCAGCAGCTTAGGGGGCAGGGAATACGAGCAGTACTTC,CASSLGGREYEQYF
TRBD2,TRBJ2-7,once,TRBV4-1,TGCGCCAGCAGCCAACAGACTAGCGGCACCTTCAACGAGCAGTACTTC,CASSQQTSGTFNEQYF
-,TRBJ1-5,few,TRBV30,TGTGCCTGGAGTGGACAGAGCAATCAGCCCCAGCATTTT,CAWSGQSNQPQHF
TRBD1,TRBJ2-1,-,TRBV9,TGTGCCAGCAGCGCCGGGACAGCCAATGAGCAGTTCTTC,CASSAGTANEQFF
TRBD2,TRBJ2-1,once,TRBV28,TGTGCCAGCAGTCCCGCGGGGGTCTCCTACAATGAGCAGTTCTTC,CASSPAGVSYNEQFF
-,TRBJ1-1,once,TRBV9,TGTGCCAGCAGTGTTGGGCGAGACAGGAGTATTATGAACACTGAAGCTTTCTTT,CASSVGRDRSIMNTEAFF
-,TRBJ2-7,-,TRBV12-1,TGTGCCAGCAGCGCCCCTAGCGGCGAGCAGTACTTC,CASSAPSGEQYF
TRBD2,TRBJ2-4,-,TRBV9,TGTGCCAGCGGCCGTAGCGGGAGGGACATTCAGTACTTC,CASGRSGRDIQYF
TRBD1,TRBJ2-7,-,TRBV5-1,TGCGCCAGCAGCTTGGCCCAGGGGGCTTACGAGCAGTACTTC,CASSLAQGAYEQYF
-,TRBJ2-5,-,TRBV5-4,TGTGCCAGCAGCTTGGTTGGCGCCGGGAAGACCCAGTACTTC,CASSLVGAGKTQYF
TRBD2,TRBJ2-3,-,TRBV6-1,TGTGCCAGCAGTGCTTCAGCGGGGGAGACAGATACGCAGTATTTT,CASSASAGETDTQYF
-,TRBJ2-2,-,TRBV27,TGTGCCAGCAGTTTAGGGCAGAACACCGGGGAGCTGTTTTTT,CASSLGQNTGELFF
-,TRBJ2-2,few,TRBV21-1,TGTGCCAGCAGCAAAGAGGGGGACAGGGGGCTACCCGGGGAGCTGTTTTTT,CASSKEGDRGLPGELFF
TRBD1,TRBJ1-2,-,TRBV25-1,TGTGCCAGCAGTACCAAAGGGACAGGGGGCCATGGCTACACCTTC,CASSTKGTGGHGYTF
TRBD1,TRBJ2-2,-,TRBV5-8,TGTGCCAGCCCCGGGACAGAGTACTTCACCGGGGAGCTGTTTTTT,CASPGTEYFTGELFF
-,TRBJ1-1,few,TRBV28,TGTGCCAGCAGTCCAGAACCACGGAACACTGAAGCTTTCTTT,CASSPEPRNTEAFF
-,TRBJ2-1,-,TRBV4-2,TGTGCCAGCAGCCAAGGGGCAGTTTACAATGAGCAGTTCTTC,CASSQGAVYNEQFF
-,TRBJ1-2,once,TRBV10-3,TGTGCCATCAGTGAAGGGGATACCTATGGCTACACCTTC,CAISEGDTYGYTF
-,TRBJ1-2,-,TRBV6-1,TGTGCCAGCAGGTGGGGGACGGATGGCTACACCTTC,CASRWGTDGYTF
TRBD2,TRBJ2-7,-,TRBV11-2,TGTGCCAGCAGGGGACTAGCGGTCTCACGAGGCGAGCAGTACTTC,CASRGLAVSRGEQYF
-,TRBJ2-7,-,TRBV5-4,TGTGCCAGCAGCTTGGACGGCAGGGGGGCCGAGCAGTACTTC,CASSLDGRGAEQYF
-,TRBJ2-7,-,TRBV30,TGTGCCTGGAGTGGCGGCCATGTGGGGCTTAGCTCCTACGAGCAGTACTTC,CAWSGGHVGLSSYEQYF
-,TRBJ1-2,-,TRBV28,TGTGCCAGCAGTTCCGGACAGATCTATGGCTACACCTTC,CASSSGQIYGYTF
-,TRBJ2-1,-,TRBV7-2,TGTGCCAGCAACCATGGGGGCAATGAGCAGTTCTTC,CASNHGGNEQFF
-,TRBJ2-3,-,TRBV5-1,TGCGCCAGCAGCCCCGTGGTCACAGATACGCAGTATTTT,CASSPVVTDTQYF
-,TRBJ1-6,-,TRBV18,TGTGCCAGCTCATTGGCCCCCCTAACAGGTCTCGATTCACCCCTCCACTTT,CASSLAPLTGLDSPLHF
TRBD2,TRBJ2-7,-,TRBV7-2,TGTGCCAGCAGCTTAGGATCTAGCGGGATTTACGAGCAGTACTTC,CASSLGSSGIYEQYF
TRBD2,TRBJ2-1,-,TRBV14,TGTGCCAGCAGCCCTGAGCGGGGGGATCTAAATGAGCAGTTCTTC,CASSPERGDLNEQFF
TRBD1,TRBJ1-2,-,TRBV6-1,TGTGCCAGCATAGGGGACAGCTATGGCTACACCTTC,CASIGDSYGYTF
-,TRBJ1-4,-,TRBV4-1,TGCGCCAGCAGCCAAAGACAGATTAATGAAAAACTGTTTTTT,CASSQRQINEKLFF
TRBD1,TRBJ1-2,-,TRBV5-1,TGCGCCAGCAGCCCAACAGGGGCCAAAAACTATGGCTACACCTTC,CASSPTGAKNYGYTF
-,TRBJ2-2,-,TRBV4-1,TGCGCCACACAGGATTCGAACACCGGGGAGCTGTTTTTT,CATQDSNTGELFF
-,TRBJ1-5,few,TRBV30,TGTGCCTGGAGCACTGTCGATCAGCCCCAGCATTTT,CAWSTVDQPQHF
-,TRBJ1-2,-,TRBV6-1,TGTGCCAGCAGTGAATCGGGAGGCTATGGCTACACCTTC,CASSESGGYGYTF